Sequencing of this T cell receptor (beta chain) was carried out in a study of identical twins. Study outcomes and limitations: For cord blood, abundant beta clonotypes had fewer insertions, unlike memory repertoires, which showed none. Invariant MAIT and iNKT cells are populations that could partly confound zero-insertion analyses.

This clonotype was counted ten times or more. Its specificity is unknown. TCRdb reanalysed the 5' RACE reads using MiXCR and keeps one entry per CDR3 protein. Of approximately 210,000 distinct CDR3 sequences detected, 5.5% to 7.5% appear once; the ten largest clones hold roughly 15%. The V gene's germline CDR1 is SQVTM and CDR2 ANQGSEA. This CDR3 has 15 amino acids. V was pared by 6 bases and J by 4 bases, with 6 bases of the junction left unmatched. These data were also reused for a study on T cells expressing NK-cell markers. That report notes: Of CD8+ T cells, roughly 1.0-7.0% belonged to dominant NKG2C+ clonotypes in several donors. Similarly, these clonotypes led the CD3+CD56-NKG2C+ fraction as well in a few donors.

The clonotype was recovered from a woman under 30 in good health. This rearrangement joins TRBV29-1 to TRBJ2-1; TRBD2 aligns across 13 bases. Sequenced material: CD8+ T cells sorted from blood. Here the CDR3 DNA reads TGCAGCGTCCTGACGGGACTAGCGGGATACAATGAGCAGTTCTTC. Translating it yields CSVLTGLAGYNEQFF.